This T cell receptor beta chain is from a study of neurological immune-mediated disorders. The overall study: Disease course was recorded as relapsing-remitting for some 31 and secondary progressive for about 8.5% of the roughly 35 multiple sclerosis patients. Overall study results and limits: Repertoires from 18 of 34 multiple sclerosis patients grouped phylogenetically into a related-CDR3 cluster, suggesting a possible signature. None of the CDR3 amino acid sequences of expanded clones were shared across subjects, and this suggested private repertoires in all groups.

This clonotype has a count of ten or more. Its antigen is not identified. The CDR3 sequence is 15 residues long. V lost 3 bases and J 7 bases, leaving 19 bases between the germline ends. CDR1 and CDR2 (germline): DFQATT, SNEGSKA (reference sequence). TCRdb reprocessed the 5' RACE reads via MiXCR and lists one record per CDR3 protein. The sample yields 45,000 to 60,000 distinct CDR3 sequences, roughly 4% seen once. Stored at -80 C, 2 million PBMCs were the source of the unsorted libraries. The sequencing sample was made of PBMCs. This clonotype was sampled from a man aged 25 to 40 with multiple sclerosis. The rearrangement links TRBV20-1 to TRBJ2-1; D is possibly TRBD2 (6 bases). Here the CDR3 DNA reads TGCAGTGCTAGGGGTGACAATAGCGGAGCAAATGAGCAGTTCTTC. Translation: CSARGDNSGANEQFF.